Shown below are 20 T cell receptor beta chains from a single sample sequenced in a study of blood T cells in healthy people across ages. With a J-beta primer mix and a sample-barcoded 5' primer, a second PCR ran 7 to 11 cycles. TCRdb used MiXCR to reprocess the 5' RACE reads, holding one entry per CDR3 protein. The sample shows 1.6 million or so distinct CDR3 sequences, about 31% of them seen only once. Sequenced sample: blood. The source is a woman aged 30 to 39 in good health.

A word on this clonotype: A read error may account for a junction end that differs from germline. The genes are TRBV6-1 and TRBJ1-4; D possibly corresponds to TRBD1 (6 bases). The germline V gene encodes CDR1 MNHNS and CDR2 SASEGT. This CDR3 region has 16 residues. In DNA form, the CDR3 reads TGCGCCAGCAGCCCTCGGCAGGGAGGGGGGAATGAAAAACTGTTTTTT. Residues: CASSPRQGGGNEKLFF.

The rearrangement links TRBV11-2 to TRBJ2-3, with no clear D. The CDR3 has 15 residues. Germline V CDR1 and CDR2: SGHAT, FQNNGV. The ends were cut back, 2 bases at V and 1 base at J, with 10 bases in the middle. CDR3 sequence reads: CASSLMGIGTDTQYF. The CDR3 DNA follows: TGTGCCAGCAGCTTAATGGGAATAGGCACAGATACGCAGTATTTT.

In its sample, this clonotype was seen a few times. V gene TRBV10-2 combines with J gene TRBJ2-7, with 9 bases aligning to TRBD1. CDR3 length: 13 amino acids. V was pared by 10 bases and J by 2 bases, with 6 bases of the junction left unmatched. Germline CDR1 WSHSY, CDR2 SAAADI. The CDR3 is CATWTGDTYEQYF. In DNA, the CDR3 is TGCGCCACGTGGACAGGGGACACCTACGAGCAGTACTTC.

This clonotype was counted ten times or more. The V and J genes are TRBV29-1 and TRBJ1-2; D not certain. This CDR3 region has 13 residues. Trimming shortened V by 4 bases and J by 3 bases, and 12 bases separated the two germline ends. Germline CDR1 SQVTM, CDR2 ANQGSEA. CDR3 bases: TGCAGCGTTGGAGGGAGGGAACACTATGGCTACACCTTC. Translation gives CSVGGREHYGYTF.

This clonotype was seen a handful of times. The V gene is TRBV24-1, the J gene TRBJ2-1; D is possibly TRBD2 (5 bases). V lost 8 bases to trimming and J lost 5 bases, with 18 bases between them. The germline V gene has CDR1 KGHDR and CDR2 SFDVKD. CDR3 length: 15 amino acids. CDR3 amino acids: CATTPWALAHNEQFF. For the CDR3, the DNA is TGTGCCACCACCCCTTGGGCTCTAGCCCACAATGAGCAGTTCTTC.

This clonotype occurred many times. The chain carries TRBV20-1 and TRBJ2-5; D is unresolved. The CDR3 totals 11 residues. Germline lookup yields CDR1 DFQATT and CDR2 SNEGSKA (reference sequence). V was pared by 3 bases and J by 8 bases, with 10 bases between. The CDR3 is CSARDGSTQYF. CDR3 coding DNA: TGCAGTGCTAGGGACGGTAGCACCCAGTACTTC.

A few counts support this clonotype. The J gene is TRBJ2-1, the V gene TRBV30, with 10 bases aligning to TRBD2. Germline loops: CDR1 GTSNPN, CDR2 SVGIG (reference sequence). V lost 8 bases, J lost 2 bases, and 6 bases stayed unmatched. The CDR3 is 14 residues long. The CDR3 sequence: CASSGRSTYNEQFF. The CDR3, as DNA: TGTGCCAGTAGCGGGAGGTCGACCTACAATGAGCAGTTCTTC.

The CDR3 region is CASSFGQLGEQYF. The CDR3 region has the DNA TGTGCCAGCAGCTTCGGGCAGCTCGGCGAGCAGTACTTC. V usage is TRBV7-9 and J usage is TRBJ2-7; D remains unclear. The ends were cut back, 3 bases at V and 6 bases at J, with 12 bases in the middle. The CDR3 runs to 13 residues. Germline-derived CDR1 and CDR2 are SEHNR and FQNEAQ (reference sequence). The complete variable domain, with remaining parts taken from reference TRBV7-9 and TRBJ2-7, reads DTGVSQNPRHKITKRGQNVTFRCDPISEHNRLYWYRQTLGQGPEFLTYFQNEAQLEKSRLLSDRFSAERPKGSFSTLEIQRTEQGDSAMYLCASSFGQLGEQYFGPGTRLTVT.

The chain is built from TRBV10-3 and TRBJ2-7; 7 positions match TRBD1. CDR1 and CDR2 from the germline V gene are ENHRY and SYGVKD. This CDR3 is 16 amino acids long. V gave up 0 bases and J gave up 3 bases; unmatched junction bases: 8. This CDR3 reads CAISESVGRGNYEQYF. For the CDR3, the DNA is TGTGCCATCAGTGAGTCAGTTGGCAGGGGGAACTACGAGCAGTACTTC.

The gene calls are TRBV27 and TRBJ2-5; 7 bases line up with TRBD2. Germline V lookup: CDR1 MNHEY, CDR2 SMNVEV (reference sequence). V trimming: 4 bases; J trimming: 5 bases; junction bases outside the gene matches: 7. The length of the CDR3 is 14 residues. CDR3 DNA: TGTGCCAGCAGTTCGGGGAGGCGGGGGGAGACCCAGTACTTC. This translates into CASSSGRRGETQYF.

This CDR3 is CSGHRTSGMNEQFF. The CDR3 DNA is TGCAGTGGCCACCGGACTAGCGGGATGAATGAGCAGTTCTTC. The chain joins TRBV20-1 to TRBJ2-1; 12 nucleotides line up with TRBD2. The CDR3 is made up of 14 amino acids. With 7 bases clipped from V and 7 bases from J, the junction kept 8 bases outside the gene matches. The germline gives CDR1 DFQATT, CDR2 SNEGSKA (reference sequence).

The chain carries TRBV20-1 and TRBJ2-1; 7 positions match TRBD1. The CDR3 has 13 amino acids. Germline V gene sequence: CDR1 DFQATT, CDR2 SNEGSKA (reference sequence). The V segment lost 4 bases and the J segment 8 bases; nucleotides outside the gene matches: 8. CDR3 sequence reads: CSATQTGSYEQFF. CDR3 sequence (DNA): TGCAGTGCTACGCAGACAGGGAGCTATGAGCAGTTCTTC.

This chain links TRBV20-1 with TRBJ2-4; the D is unclear. Looked up from germline, CDR1 is DFQATT and CDR2 is SNEGSKA (reference sequence). V was pared by 6 bases and J by 0 bases, with 9 bases between. This CDR3 comprises 13 residues. CDR3 bases: TGCAGTGCCCCCCTTCGAGCCAAAAACATTCAGTACTTC. It is translated as CSAPLRAKNIQYF.

The sample holds a few counts of this clonotype. The chain carries TRBV20-1 and TRBJ2-7, with D possibly being TRBD2 (6 bases). The V gene lost 3 bases and the J gene lost 1 base, with 22 bases spanning the gap. The CDR3 covers 17 residues. Germline CDR1 is DFQATT and CDR2 is SNEGSKA (reference sequence). CDR3 protein: CSASQSTPGVYSYEQYF. The CDR3 DNA follows: TGCAGTGCTAGCCAATCGACTCCGGGGGTATATTCCTACGAGCAGTACTTC.

The table lists this clonotype with many counts. This chain joins TRBV6-1 and TRBJ2-1; 11 nucleotides line up with TRBD1. The CDR3 is 16 residues long. Germline CDR1 reads MNHNS; CDR2 reads SASEGT. V was clipped by 6 bases and J by 0 bases; unmatched bases: 4. CDR3 residues: CASRGQGGSSYNEQFF. Written as DNA, the CDR3 is TGTGCCAGCAGGGGACAGGGGGGTAGCTCCTACAATGAGCAGTTCTTC.

The CDR3 reads CASSQGTINQPQHF. The CDR3 bases are TGTGCCAGCAGCCAAGGGACAATAAATCAGCCCCAGCATTTT. The chain combines TRBV16 with TRBJ1-5; tentative D call: TRBD1 (6 bases). Germline lookup yields CDR1 KGHSY and CDR2 FQNENV. The CDR3 totals 14 residues. V dropped 2 bases and J dropped 4 bases, with 9 bases sitting between them.

The J gene is TRBJ2-7, the V gene TRBV27; TRBD1 or TRBD2 may be the D gene (5 bases each). This CDR3 has 12 amino acids. Trimming shortened V by 10 bases and J by 4 bases, and 14 bases separated the two germline ends. Germline CDR1 MNHEY, CDR2 SMNVEV (reference sequence). This CDR3 is CATMGRGYEQYF. The CDR3 nucleotides read TGTGCCACCATGGGGCGAGGGTACGAGCAGTACTTC.

The chain has TRBV5-4 and TRBJ2-3; 15 nucleotides align to TRBD2. Germline V gene data show CDR1 as SGHNT and CDR2 as YYREEE (reference sequence). The CDR3 has 24 amino acids. Trimming at V came to 1 base and at J to 1 base, leaving 22 bases not matched to a gene. CDR3 coding DNA: TGTGCCAGCAGCTTGAAGGTGTGGGCGGCATCCGGGACTAGCGGGGGGTCAGGCACAGATACGCAGTATTTT. Translating gives CASSLKVWAASGTSGGSGTDTQYF.

A few counts support this clonotype. The chain uses TRBV28 and TRBJ2-5; D is ambiguous. Between the trimmed V and J ends, which lost 4 bases and 1 base, there was a span of 10 bases. Germline V gene lookup returns CDR1 MDHEN and CDR2 SYDVKM. CDR3 length equals 14 residues. The CDR3 region has the DNA TGTGCCAGCAGTTCGGCCCGACGCCAAGAGACCCAGTACTTC. This translates into CASSSARRQETQYF.

This clonotype was seen only a few times. The rearrangement links TRBV27 to TRBJ2-4; weak D call: TRBD1 (5 bases). The better agreement between TRBJ2-7 and the DNA end casts doubt on the J call. The CDR3 extends over 13 amino acids. Germline V gene data show CDR1 as MNHEY and CDR2 as SMNVEV (reference sequence). The CDR3 loop is CASSSQGVHEQYF. The CDR3 DNA reads TGTGCCAGCAGTTCGCAAGGGGTCCACGAGCAGTACTTC.